This is a list of T cell receptor beta chains from one sample in a study of blood T cell repertoires in COVID-19. Libraries were prepared by immunoSEQ multiplex PCR; TCRdb keeps only in-frame clonotypes and omits some of them. The table has under 250,000 clones, about 90% seen once. The sample consisted of peripheral blood. The receptors here all came from a man aged 30 to 45 with COVID-19, enrolled during active disease. The CDR3 runs from the conserved cysteine through the conserved F or W. D genes are given only for firm matches. Some rows have no size entry. The others give once, few or many, or a class for an expanded clone.

V gene	D gene	J gene	clone size	CDR3 protein	CDR3 DNA
TRBV9	-	TRBJ2-1	-	CASSVRRGALHLMDEQFF	TGTGCCAGCAGCGTCAGACGGGGGGCCCTGCACCTCATGGATGAGCAGTTCTTC
TRBV7-2	-	TRBJ1-3	-	CASSNAVGNTIYF	TGTGCCAGCTCCAACGCGGTTGGAAACACCATATATTTT
TRBV18	-	TRBJ1-5	-	CASSPQSELGNQPQHF	TGTGCCAGCTCACCCCAAAGCGAGCTTGGCAATCAGCCCCAGCATTTT
TRBV7-9	TRBD2	TRBJ2-1	-	CASSRPDYGAGGINEQFF	TGTGCCAGCAGCCGCCCGGATTATGGAGCGGGAGGAATCAATGAGCAGTTCTTC
TRBV19	-	TRBJ2-7	-	CASSIDRRPSYEQYF	TGTGCCAGTAGTATAGACAGGAGGCCCTCCTACGAGCAGTACTTC
TRBV28	TRBD1	TRBJ1-5	-	CASSFTGVGVIWSNQPQHF	TGTGCCAGCAGTTTTACAGGGGTAGGTGTTATTTGGAGCAATCAGCCCCAGCATTTT
TRBV6-5	-	TRBJ1-1	-	CASRGHTHTEAFF	TGTGCCAGCCGGGGACACACCCACACTGAAGCTTTCTTT
TRBV19	-	TRBJ1-2	-	CASLARAAGYTF	TGTGCCAGTCTGGCCAGGGCTGCTGGCTACACCTTC
TRBV19	TRBD1	TRBJ1-6	-	CASSIGQGVLHF	TGTGCCAGTAGTATCGGACAGGGCGTCCTCCACTTT
TRBV3-1/TRBV3-2	-	TRBJ2-2	-	CASSPPGQGSTGELFF	TGTGCCAGCAGCCCCCCCGGTCAGGGAAGCACCGGGGAGCTGTTTTTT
TRBV19	TRBD2	TRBJ2-2	-	CASQWSWGGTGELFF	TGTGCCTCCCAGTGGAGCTGGGGAGGGACCGGGGAGCTGTTTTTT
TRBV7-2	-	TRBJ1-1	-	CASSLVSAGWSFNTEAFF	TGTGCCAGCAGCTTAGTCTCGGCAGGGTGGTCGTTCAACACTGAAGCTTTCTTT
TRBV6-5	-	TRBJ1-4	-	CASSYTQGSEKLFF	TGTGCCAGCAGTTACACGCAGGGTTCTGAAAAACTGTTTTTT
TRBV11-2	-	TRBJ2-2	-	CASSSGGMYNTGELFF	TGTGCCAGCAGCTCAGGGGGGATGTATAACACCGGGGAGCTGTTTTTT
TRBV27	-	TRBJ2-5	-	CASSLGGGGAVETQYF	TGTGCCAGCAGTCTGGGCGGAGGGGGCGCGGTAGAGACCCAGTACTTC
TRBV21-1	-	TRBJ1-4	-	CASSIQSETGATNEKLFF	TGTGCCAGCAGCATCCAATCCGAGACGGGAGCAACTAATGAAAAACTGTTTTTT
TRBV7-3	-	TRBJ1-1	-	CASTSQENTEAFF	TGTGCCAGCACTTCACAGGAGAACACTGAAGCTTTCTTT
TRBV6-5	TRBD2	TRBJ2-1	-	CASRLLAGVYEQFF	TGTGCCAGCAGACTACTAGCGGGAGTGTATGAGCAGTTCTTC
TRBV5-8	-	TRBJ1-2	-	CASSQPWRDLGYTF	TGTGCCAGCAGCCAGCCGTGGAGGGATCTGGGCTACACCTTC
TRBV5-8	-	TRBJ2-1	-	CASGETGFSYNEQFF	TGTGCCAGCGGAGAGACTGGATTCTCCTACAATGAGCAGTTCTTC
TRBV29-1	TRBD1	TRBJ2-7	-	CSVETGTHEQYF	TGCAGCGTAGAGACAGGGACCCACGAGCAGTACTTC
TRBV11-1	TRBD1	TRBJ2-1	-	CASSLYRGGYDEQFF	TGTGCCAGCAGCCTTTACAGGGGCGGGTACGATGAGCAGTTCTTC
TRBV28	-	TRBJ1-5	-	CASSSGGSNQPQHF	TGTGCCAGCAGTTCGGGGGGGAGCAATCAGCCCCAGCATTTT
TRBV19	TRBD2	TRBJ2-1	-	CASSIVAGNEQFF	TGTGCCAGTAGTATAGTAGCGGGAAATGAGCAGTTCTTC
TRBV7-9	TRBD1	TRBJ2-7	-	CASSRGLPYEQYF	TGTGCCAGCAGTAGGGGGCTTCCCTACGAGCAGTACTTC
TRBV27	TRBD2	TRBJ2-7	-	CASSGRGLAGGNEQYF	TGTGCCAGCAGTGGGCGGGGACTAGCGGGAGGAAACGAGCAGTACTTC
TRBV5-1	-	TRBJ2-5	-	CASSLIPGRKETQYF	TGCGCCAGCAGCTTGATTCCTGGGAGGAAAGAGACCCAGTACTTC
TRBV28	TRBD2	TRBJ2-1	-	CASRLAGNNEQFF	TGTGCCAGCAGGCTAGCGGGTAACAATGAGCAGTTCTTC
TRBV9	TRBD1	TRBJ2-1	once	CASSGQGSSYNEQFF	TGTGCCAGCAGCGGACAGGGGAGCTCCTACAATGAGCAGTTCTTC
TRBV10-3	TRBD1	TRBJ2-7	-	CAISGQGMNEQYF	TGTGCCATCTCGGGACAGGGGATGAACGAGCAGTACTTC
TRBV7-9	-	TRBJ2-6	-	CASSLTSGANVLTF	TGTGCCAGCAGCCTCACATCTGGGGCCAACGTCCTGACTTTC
TRBV27	TRBD1	TRBJ2-2	-	CASSQQGLGSGELFF	TGTGCCAGCAGTCAACAGGGGCTGGGGTCCGGGGAGCTGTTTTTT
TRBV19	-	TRBJ2-1	-	CASNTRPGYNEQFF	TGTGCCAGTAACACTAGACCGGGCTACAATGAGCAGTTCTTC
TRBV7-3	TRBD2	TRBJ2-1	-	CASSLIGGNEQFF	TGTGCCAGCAGCTTAATCGGGGGGAATGAGCAGTTCTTC
TRBV7-3	-	TRBJ1-2	-	CASSPTRDYYYGYTF	TGTGCCAGCAGCCCAACCAGGGACTACTACTATGGCTACACCTTC
TRBV5-5	-	TRBJ2-1	-	CASSLEGGTGNEQFF	TGTGCCAGCAGCTTGGAAGGCGGGACGGGCAATGAGCAGTTCTTC
TRBV24-1	-	TRBJ2-1	-	CATSDLAGKQFF	TGTGCCACCAGTGATTTAGCGGGTAAGCAGTTCTTC
TRBV4-3	TRBD2	TRBJ2-7	-	CASSQIAGGPSYEQYF	TGCGCCAGCAGCCAAATAGCGGGGGGGCCGTCCTACGAGCAGTACTTC
TRBV14	-	TRBJ2-1	once	CASSQEGLGAAEYNEQFF	TGTGCCAGCAGCCAAGAAGGATTAGGGGCGGCTGAATACAATGAGCAGTTCTTC
TRBV7-9	TRBD1	TRBJ2-3	-	CASSLDRGIGTDTQYF	TGTGCCAGCAGCTTAGACAGGGGGATCGGCACAGATACGCAGTATTTT
TRBV5-1	TRBD2	TRBJ2-1	once	CASSLIAGESYNEQFF	TGCGCCAGCAGCTTGATAGCGGGAGAGTCCTACAATGAGCAGTTCTTC
TRBV3-1/TRBV3-2	-	TRBJ1-1	-	CASSQAEGEAFF	TGTGCCAGCAGCCAAGCAGAGGGAGAAGCTTTCTTT
TRBV10-3	-	TRBJ2-1	-	CAISEADYNEQFF	TGTGCCATCAGTGAGGCGGATTACAATGAGCAGTTCTTC
TRBV10-3	TRBD2	TRBJ2-1	-	CAISEPGGGMPYNEQFF	TGTGCCATCAGTGAGCCCGGGGGGGGGATGCCCTACAATGAGCAGTTCTTC
TRBV3-1/TRBV3-2	-	TRBJ2-3	-	CASSQTGSSVTQYF	TGTGCCAGCAGCCAAACAGGGAGCAGTGTTACGCAGTATTTT
TRBV7-3	TRBD1	TRBJ1-1	-	CASSRTGGGGHTEAFF	TGTGCCAGCAGCCGGACAGGTGGCGGTGGTCACACTGAAGCTTTCTTT
TRBV7-9	-	TRBJ1-2	once	CASSPTGQNYGYTF	TGTGCCAGCAGTCCTACGGGACAAAACTATGGCTACACCTTC
TRBV5-1	-	TRBJ2-2	-	CASRAGDTGELFF	TGCGCCAGCAGGGCAGGTGACACCGGGGAGCTGTTTTTT
TRBV9	TRBD1	TRBJ1-6	once	CASSVEDRYNSPLHF	TGTGCCAGCAGCGTGGAGGACAGGTATAATTCACCCCTCCACTTT
TRBV18	-	TRBJ2-3	-	CASSPPQGRTDTQYF	TGTGCCAGCTCACCTCCCCAGGGCCGAACAGATACGCAGTATTTT